This TCR beta chain originates from a study of early T cells in non-severe SARS-CoV-2 infection. Study details: From unsorted whole blood, bulk RNA was sequenced, and the chains remained unpaired. Findings and caveats of the study: The VDJdb matching leaned toward anti-spike CD8 responses and overlooked private and CD4 specificities.

Concerning this clonotype: Antigen specificity is unknown. An end of the junction differs from the germline gene, which may be a read error.

This CDR3 is built from 12 residues. Researchers tagged individual cDNA molecules with unique molecular identifiers. TCRdb re-analysed the 5' RACE reads in MiXCR, keeping a single row per CDR3 protein. The sample lists about 48,000 distinct CDR3 sequences, about 13% occurring once. Material for sequencing was whole blood. The chain uses TRBV12-3 or TRBV12-4 and TRBJ2-5, with TRBD2 identical over 7 bases. The source of this sequence is an adult who was a healthcare worker with PCR-confirmed SARS-CoV-2 infection or an uninfected control (not recorded which). CDR3 nucleotides: TGTGCCAGCAGTCTAGCGGAAGAGACCCAGTACTTC. As protein: CASSLAEETQYF.